This record concerns one T cell receptor (beta chain) sequence. The specificity of this receptor is unknown. No much larger clonotype is one base removed from it; base qualities were not supplied. The CDR3 numbers 13 residues from cysteine through phenylalanine. The entry retains the CDR3 DNA only, 39 bases that are in frame from base 1. V was cut back by 8 bases and J by 0 bases, leaving a gap of 5 bases between them. The germline V gene supplies CDR1 MDHEN and CDR2 SYDVKM. TCRbeta CDR3 regions were amplified from genomic DNA by means of the immunoSEQ Assay, a bias-controlled multiplex PCR. Per the original workflow: Within the assay, amplification of reference gene primers was used to estimate how many nucleated cells each sample contained. Sequence reads were collapsed and filtered to measure the absolute abundance of every unique TCRbeta CDR3 rearrangement. Productive Simpson clonality was computed per sample as the square root of Simpson's diversity index over productive rearrangements. In its TCRdb copy, this immuneACCESS table keeps in-frame sequences only and misses some clones. Where compared with another copy, unresolved V genes explain less than half of these, and the others have no known cause. That table furnishes V, J and clone size, whereas the DNA furnished D and trimming. The table for this sample lists around 150,000 clones; approximately 86% of them were counted only once. Of the sample, under 3.5% falls within the top ten clones.

This sample is drawn from a study of blood T cell repertoires in COVID-19 (dated by TCRdb to between 2020 and 2021). A note on the overall study: Samples covering the acute and convalescent phases of COVID-19 were provided by collaborators in the United States, Italy and Spain. Sample metadata almost always included a de-identified subject ID, COVID-19 status, age in years and sex. A freely available public database, intended as a resource for researchers studying the immune response to SARS-CoV-2, is where the repertoires were released. Samples were obtained from the ongoing ImmuneRACE study (first 160 participants) and from over 1,000 subjects provided by 6 global collaborators. The prospective study material was composed of cDNA or gDNA derived from T cells, B-cell-depleted T cells, or PBMCs. HLA class I and class II types, where available, came from metadata supplied by the sample provider rather than from assay-based typing. The dataset comprised deeply sampled blood TCRbeta repertoires from subjects exposed to, actively infected with, or recovered from COVID-19. On the study overall, not on this receptor specifically: The amount of clinical and demographic metadata varied by source and participant and was provided uncurated.

Whole blood was collected in K2EDTA tubes by collaborating institutions according to the institutions' own protocols. Collaborator samples were shipped for TCRbeta analysis as frozen whole blood, isolated PBMCs, or DNA extracted from either sample type. Sequencing input: peripheral blood. The chain couples TRBV28 to TRBJ1-6; there is no confident call for the D gene. The receptor's source is a man aged 65-85 years with acute or convalescent COVID-19. This receptor carries the CDR3 CASLGSYNSPLHF. The DNA is as follows: TGTGCCAGCCTAGGCTCCTATAATTCACCCCTCCACTTT.